This T cell receptor beta chain was recovered during a study of cytomegalovirus exposure and HLA in healthy donors. Comment on this clone: The antigen is not known.

The CDR3 has 13 amino acids. The germline gives CDR1 SGHDT, CDR2 YYEEEE. The V gene lost 4 bases and the J gene lost 6 bases, with 14 bases spanning the gap. The PCR was carried out with 60 Vbeta primers and 13 Jbeta primers. Repertoires were generated with immunoSEQ multiplex PCR, while TCRdb's copy carries only in-frame clones and drops some. The table records about 130,000 clones, roughly 74% of them present only once. Whole-study results and caveats: According to an earlier analysis, most TCR beta V segments yielded productive rearrangements about 90% or about 30% of the time. An analysis that was carried out later associated 15,000 to 20,000 TCR beta sequences with HLA alleles at 0.05 false discovery rate.

This clonotype was obtained from a woman aged 45-65 years in good health and CMV-seropositive. Sequences were obtained from PBMCs. The chain is built from TRBV5-6 and TRBJ2-7, with no clear D. The CDR3 protein is CASSMTFRREQYF. The CDR3 DNA sequence: TGTGCCAGCAGCATGACTTTTCGGCGCGAGCAGTACTTC.